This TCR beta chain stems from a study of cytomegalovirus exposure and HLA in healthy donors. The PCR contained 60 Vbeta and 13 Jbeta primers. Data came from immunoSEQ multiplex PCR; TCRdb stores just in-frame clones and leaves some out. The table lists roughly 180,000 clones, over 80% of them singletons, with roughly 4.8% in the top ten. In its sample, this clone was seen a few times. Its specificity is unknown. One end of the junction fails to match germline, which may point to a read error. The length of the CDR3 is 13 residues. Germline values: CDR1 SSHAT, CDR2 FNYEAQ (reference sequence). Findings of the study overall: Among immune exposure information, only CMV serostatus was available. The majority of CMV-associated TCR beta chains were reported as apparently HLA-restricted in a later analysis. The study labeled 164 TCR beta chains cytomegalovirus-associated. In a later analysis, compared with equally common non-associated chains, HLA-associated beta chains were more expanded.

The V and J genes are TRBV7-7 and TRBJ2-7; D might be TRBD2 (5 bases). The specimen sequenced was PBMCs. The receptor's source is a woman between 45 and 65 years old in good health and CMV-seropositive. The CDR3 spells CASSLGVGGEQYF. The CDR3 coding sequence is TGTGCTAGCAGCTTAGGAGTCGGAGGCGAGCAGTACTTC.